The TCR beta chain under discussion was sequenced for a study of patients and donors after allogeneic stem cell transplantation (dated by TCRdb to between 2020 and 2021). The library came from RT-PCR. Sequencing took place on a NextSeq 550. TCRdb cleaned the public reads at Q25 with fastp, built clones with MiXCR and kept in-frame beta chains. Records with the same CDR3 protein are collapsed into one entry carrying the most frequent genes and DNA. A total of approximately 220,000 distinct CDR3 sequences appear in this sample, over 30% of them only once. Of the sample, 11% is held by the ten largest clones. According to the germline V gene (reference sequence), CDR1 reads SEHNR and CDR2 reads FQNEAQ. Its CDR3 holds 14 amino acids, cysteine through phenylalanine. Only the CDR3 part of the read is kept: 42 bases, read in frame from the first base. A distance of 8 bases separates the germline ends of V and J, which lose 2 bases and 1 base respectively.

A word on this clonotype: The antigen it binds to is not known. Qualities for individual bases were not recorded, and no much larger clone is one base off.

Sequences were obtained from blood, either unsorted or a sorted T cell fraction (not recorded which). This sequence was found in a human donor who was either an allogeneic HSCT recipient or a stem cell or donor lymphocyte infusion donor (not recorded which). It is not recorded whose cells these are; they may come from a transplant donor. Here the chain combines TRBV7-9 and TRBJ1-1; the D gene cannot be named for sure. The CDR3 protein is CASSLYSGNTEAFF. The DNA sequence is given as TGTGCCAGCAGCTTATACTCAGGGAACACTGAAGCTTTCTTT. With the portions outside the CDR3 filled from the reference TRBV7-9 and TRBJ1-1 genes, the complete variable region becomes DTGVSQNPRHKITKRGQNVTFRCDPISEHNRLYWYRQTLGQGPEFLTYFQNEAQLEKSRLLSDRFSAERPKGSFSTLEIQRTEQGDSAMYLCASSLYSGNTEAFFGQGTRLTVV.